These 5 T cell receptor beta chains share one sample of origin, sequenced in a study of radiation and T cells in renal cell carcinoma. Repertoires were generated with immunoSEQ multiplex PCR, while TCRdb's copy carries only in-frame clones and drops some. The table shows 110,000 to 150,000 clones, with over 65% occurring only once. Time point of the sample: baseline pretreatment blood. Treatment given: 15 Gy SBRT to primary tumor, nephrectomy 4 weeks later. This sample comprised blood, obtained from a patient whose treatment included radiotherapy and nephrectomy. The receptors stem from a woman in her fifties or sixties with renal cell carcinoma.

This chain uses TRBV5-1 with TRBJ1-2; 10 bases are a match to TRBD1. The CDR3 is 13 residues long. The V gene's germline CDR1 is SGHRS and CDR2 YFSETQ. J gave up 8 bases and V 4 bases, and 5 bases lay outside the gene matches. CDR3 nucleotides: TGCGCCAGCAGCGCCGGGACAGGGGAAGGCTACACCTTC. Translated: CASSAGTGEGYTF. Full variable domain (remainder filled in from reference TRBV5-1 and TRBJ1-2): KAGVTQTPRYLIKTRGQQVTLSCSPISGHRSVSWYQQTPGQGLQFLFEYFSETQRNKGNFPGRFSGRQFSNSRSEMNVSTLELGDSALYLCASSAGTGEGYTFGSGTRLTVV.

The CDR3 region is CASSVRTCWGERERFYEQYF. The CDR3 DNA reads as TGTGCCAGCAGCGTACGGACTTGTTGGGGCGAGCGGGAGCGTTTCTACGAGCAGTACTTC. This chain connects TRBV9 to TRBJ2-7, with 8 bases matching TRBD2. The V gene's germline CDR1 is SGDLS and CDR2 YYNGEE. Trimming at V came to 1 base and at J to 3 bases, leaving 21 bases not matched to a gene. CDR3 length: 20 residues. Together with reference TRBV9 and TRBJ2-7, the CDR3 gives the full variable domain: DSGVTQTPKHLITATGQRVTLRCSPRSGDLSVYWYQQSLDQGLQFLIQYYNGEERAKGNILERFSAQQFPDLHSELNLSSLELGDSALYFCASSVRTCWGERERFYEQYFGPGTRLTVT.

The genes are TRBV18 and TRBJ1-1, with 9 positions matching TRBD1. This CDR3 region has 15 residues. After removal of 1 base from V and 5 bases from J, the junction contained 5 bases not matched to a gene. Germline loops: CDR1 KGHSH, CDR2 LQKENI. The CDR3 coding sequence is TGTGCCAGCTCACCACTACAGGGGGCAGAGACTGAAGCTTTCTTT. Translating gives CASSPLQGAETEAFF.

The CDR3 DNA is TGCAGCGTTCGGTCACAGGCCTCAGGGAACACTGAAGCTTTCTTT. Protein: CSVRSQASGNTEAFF. J is TRBJ1-1 and V is TRBV29-1; TRBD1 might be the D (5 bases). CDR1 SQVTM and CDR2 ANQGSEA come from the germline V gene. The CDR3 consists of 15 residues. V lost 5 bases and J 1 base, leaving 17 bases between the germline ends.

The table lists this clone with a few counts. This chain uses TRBV4-1 with TRBJ2-7, with D unresolved. Germline loops: CDR1 MGHRA, CDR2 YSYEKL. The V and J ends lost 3 bases and 6 bases respectively, with 9 bases between them. CDR3 length equals 12 residues. CDR3 sequence: CASSQVLGEQYF. For the CDR3, the DNA is TGCGCCAGCAGCCAGGTCCTAGGCGAGCAGTACTTC.